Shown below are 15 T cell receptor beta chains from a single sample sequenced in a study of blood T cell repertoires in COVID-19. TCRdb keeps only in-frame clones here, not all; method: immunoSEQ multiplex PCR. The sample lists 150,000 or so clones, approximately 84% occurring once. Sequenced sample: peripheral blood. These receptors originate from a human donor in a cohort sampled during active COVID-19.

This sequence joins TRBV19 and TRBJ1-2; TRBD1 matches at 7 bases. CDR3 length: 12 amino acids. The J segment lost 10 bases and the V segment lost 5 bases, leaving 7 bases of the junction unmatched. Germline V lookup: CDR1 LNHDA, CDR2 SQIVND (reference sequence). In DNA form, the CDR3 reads TGTGCCAGTAGTCTCGGACAGGCCCCCTACACCTTC. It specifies CASSLGQAPYTF.

The CDR3: CASSLGTSGGWNNEQFF. DNA of the CDR3: TGTGCCAGCAGCTTAGGGACTAGCGGGGGGTGGAACAATGAGCAGTTCTTC. The chain combines TRBV7-2 with TRBJ2-1; the match to TRBD2 covers 14 bases. Germline loops: CDR1 SGHTA, CDR2 FQGNSA. The CDR3 has 17 residues. With 1 base clipped from V and 5 bases from J, the junction kept 4 bases outside the gene matches.

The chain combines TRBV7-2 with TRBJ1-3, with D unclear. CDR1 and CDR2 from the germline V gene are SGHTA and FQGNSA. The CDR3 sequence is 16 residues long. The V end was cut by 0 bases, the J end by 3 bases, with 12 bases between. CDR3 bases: TGTGCCAGCAGCTTAGCTGGACTTAGCATTGGAAACACCATATATTTT. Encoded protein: CASSLAGLSIGNTIYF.

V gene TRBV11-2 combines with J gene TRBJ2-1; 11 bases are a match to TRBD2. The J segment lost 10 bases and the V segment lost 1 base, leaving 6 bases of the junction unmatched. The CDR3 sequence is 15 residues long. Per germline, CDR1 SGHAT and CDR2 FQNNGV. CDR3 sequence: CASSLGLAGGLEQFF. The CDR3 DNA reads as TGTGCCAGCAGCTTAGGCCTAGCGGGGGGCTTGGAGCAGTTCTTC.

CDR3 in amino acids: CASSPWLLGRNEQFF. The CDR3 DNA is TGTGCCAGCAGCCCATGGCTATTGGGGAGGAATGAGCAGTTCTTC. This rearrangement joins TRBV11-2 to TRBJ2-1, with D possibly TRBD2 on 6 matching bases. The CDR3 has 15 amino acids. Germline V gene data show CDR1 as SGHAT and CDR2 as FQNNGV. Between the trimmed V and J ends, which lost 5 bases and 7 bases, there was a span of 18 bases.

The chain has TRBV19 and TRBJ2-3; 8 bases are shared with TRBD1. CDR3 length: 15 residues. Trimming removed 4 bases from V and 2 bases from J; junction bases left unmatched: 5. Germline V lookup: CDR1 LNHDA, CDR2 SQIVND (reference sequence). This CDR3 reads CASSTYRGITDTQYF. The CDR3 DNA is TGTGCCAGTAGTACCTACAGGGGGATCACAGATACGCAGTATTTT.

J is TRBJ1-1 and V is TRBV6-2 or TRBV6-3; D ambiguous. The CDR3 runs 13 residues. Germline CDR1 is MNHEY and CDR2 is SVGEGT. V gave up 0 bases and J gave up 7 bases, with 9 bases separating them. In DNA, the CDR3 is TGTGCCAGCAGTTACTCGGCAGTTTATGAAGCTTTCTTT. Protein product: CASSYSAVYEAFF.

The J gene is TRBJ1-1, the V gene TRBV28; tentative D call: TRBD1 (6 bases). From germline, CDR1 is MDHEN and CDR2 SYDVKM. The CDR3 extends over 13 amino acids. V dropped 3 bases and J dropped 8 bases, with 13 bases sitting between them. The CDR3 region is CASSFRGAREAFF. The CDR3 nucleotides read TGTGCCAGCAGTTTCCGGGGGGCGAGGGAAGCTTTCTTT.

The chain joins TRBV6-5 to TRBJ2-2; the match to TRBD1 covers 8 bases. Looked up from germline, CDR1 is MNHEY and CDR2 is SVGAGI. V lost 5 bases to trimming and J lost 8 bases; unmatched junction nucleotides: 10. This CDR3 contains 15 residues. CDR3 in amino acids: CASSHPRQGPGELFF. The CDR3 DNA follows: TGTGCCAGCAGTCACCCTCGACAGGGGCCGGGGGAGCTGTTTTTT.

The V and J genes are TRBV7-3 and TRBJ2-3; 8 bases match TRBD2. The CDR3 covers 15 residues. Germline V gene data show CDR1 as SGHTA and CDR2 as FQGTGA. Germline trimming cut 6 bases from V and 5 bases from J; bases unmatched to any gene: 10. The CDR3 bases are TGTGCCAGCAGTCCCCGGGGGGGACTGGGAGATACGCAGTATTTT. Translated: CASSPRGGLGDTQYF.

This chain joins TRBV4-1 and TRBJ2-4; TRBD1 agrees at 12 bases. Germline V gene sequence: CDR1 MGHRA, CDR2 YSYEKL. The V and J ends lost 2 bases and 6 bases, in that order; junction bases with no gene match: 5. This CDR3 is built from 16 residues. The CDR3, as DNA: TGCGCCAGCAGCCAACCCCAGGGACAGGGGGCAAACATTCAGTACTTC. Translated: CASSQPQGQGANIQYF.

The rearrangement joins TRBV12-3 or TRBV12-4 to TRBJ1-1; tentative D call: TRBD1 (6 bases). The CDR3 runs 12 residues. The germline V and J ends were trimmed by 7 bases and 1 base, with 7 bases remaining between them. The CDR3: CASKDRNTEAFF. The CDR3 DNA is TGTGCCAGCAAGGACAGGAACACTGAAGCTTTCTTT.

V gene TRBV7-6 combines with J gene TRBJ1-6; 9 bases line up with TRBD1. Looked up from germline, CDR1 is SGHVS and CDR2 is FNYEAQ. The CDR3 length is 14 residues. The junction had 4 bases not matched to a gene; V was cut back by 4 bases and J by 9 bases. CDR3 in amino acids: CASSSQGALSPLHF. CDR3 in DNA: TGTGCCAGCAGCTCACAGGGGGCGCTTTCACCCCTCCACTTT.

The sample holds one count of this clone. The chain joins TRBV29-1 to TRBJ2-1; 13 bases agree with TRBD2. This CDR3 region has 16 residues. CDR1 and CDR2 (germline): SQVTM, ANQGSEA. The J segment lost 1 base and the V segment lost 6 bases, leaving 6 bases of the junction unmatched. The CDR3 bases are TGCAGCGTAGCCGGGACTAGCGGGACGTCCTACAATGAGCAGTTCTTC. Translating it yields CSVAGTSGTSYNEQFF.

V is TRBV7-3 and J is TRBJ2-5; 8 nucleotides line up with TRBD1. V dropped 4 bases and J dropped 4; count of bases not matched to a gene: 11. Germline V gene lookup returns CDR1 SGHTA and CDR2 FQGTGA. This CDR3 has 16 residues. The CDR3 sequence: CASSSGKLGQGETQYF. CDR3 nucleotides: TGTGCCAGCAGCTCAGGGAAACTCGGACAGGGAGAGACCCAGTACTTC.